This T cell receptor (beta chain) was sequenced in a study of blood T cells in healthy people across ages. There are a few counts of this clonotype. The CDR3 contains 14 residues. Losses at the gene ends were 2 bases for V and 6 bases for J; bases not matched to a gene: 8. Germline CDR1 and CDR2: SGHRS and YFSETQ. It was with a sample-barcoded 5' primer and a J-beta primer mix that a second PCR of about 7 to 12 cycles was run. Each CDR3 protein is one row after TCRdb ran MiXCR on the 5' RACE reads. The repertoire includes hundreds of thousands of distinct CDR3 sequences, less than 80% of them detected once, and about a quarter sits in the top ten.

The V call is TRBV5-1, the J call TRBJ2-7; 7 bases match TRBD2. Sequenced sample: blood. This TCR was sampled from a man aged 25 to 40 in good health. The CDR3: CASSLEGLVAEQYF. In DNA form, the CDR3 reads TGCGCCAGCAGCTTAGAAGGACTAGTCGCCGAGCAGTACTTC.